Listed here are 14 T cell receptor beta chains from one sample, sequenced in a study of PD-L1 blockade in urothelial cancer. Measured with immunoSEQ multiplex PCR; TCRdb has only the in-frame clones, and not every one. The sample records more than 35,000 clones, 80% to 95% being singletons. Specimen: PBMCs, collected around atezolizumab (anti-PD-L1) treatment. These receptor sequences come from a man between 65 and 80 years old with urothelial cancer.

The table lists this clone with a few counts. This sequence joins TRBV7-2 and TRBJ1-1; D is uncertain. The CDR3 length is 15 residues. The V end was cut by 5 bases, the J end by 1 base, with 14 bases between. Germline V gene data show CDR1 as SGHTA and CDR2 as FQGNSA. This CDR3 is CASSLDLGGNTEAFF. The CDR3 coding sequence is TGTGCCAGCAGCCTCGATCTAGGCGGGAACACTGAAGCTTTCTTT. Based on the CDR3 plus reference TRBV7-2 and TRBJ1-1, the full variable domain is GAGVSQSPSNKVTEKGKDVELRCDPISGHTALYWYRQSLGQGLEFLIYFQGNSAPDKSGLPSDRFSAERTGGSVSTLTIQRTQQEDSAVYLCASSLDLGGNTEAFFGQGTRLTVV.

The chain joins TRBV6-1 to TRBJ2-5, with D possibly TRBD2 on 6 matching bases. The CDR3 runs 15 residues. Trimming pared 3 bases from V and 1 base from J, leaving 12 bases between. Germline V CDR1 and CDR2: MNHNS, SASEGT. The CDR3 DNA reads as TGTGCCAGCAGTGAGCTCCCGGGAGCCCAAGAGACCCAGTACTTC. It translates to CASSELPGAQETQYF.

This clone was counted once. CDR3 sequence (DNA): TGTGCCAGCAGTTACGGGTACAGGGATGATGAGCAGTTCTTC. Translated: CASSYGYRDDEQFF. The chain combines TRBV6-6 with TRBJ2-1; D is possibly TRBD1 (6 bases). With 2 bases removed from V and 8 bases from J, the gap between germline ends came to 13 bases. CDR1 is MNHNY, CDR2 SVGAGI, per germline (reference sequence). CDR3 length equals 14 residues.

The chain couples TRBV15 to TRBJ2-6; D call uncertain. Trimming removed 6 bases from V and 4 bases from J, with 7 bases in between. This CDR3 is 13 amino acids long. Germline CDR1 is LNHNV and CDR2 is YYDKDF (reference sequence). The CDR3 region has the DNA TGTGCCACCAGTCCGGTCGGGGCCAACGTCCTGACTTTC. This translates into CATSPVGANVLTF.

The rearrangement links TRBV30 to TRBJ2-7; D remains ambiguous. Trimming left V 1 base short and J 10 bases short, with 14 bases between. The CDR3 totals 12 residues. Germline V gene sequence: CDR1 GTSNPN, CDR2 SVGIG (reference sequence). In nucleotides, the CDR3 is TGTGCCTGGAGTGCCCCCGAGCGAACTCAGTACTTC. It yields the protein CAWSAPERTQYF.

This clone occurred once. The chain has TRBV5-1 and TRBJ1-5; D not certain. Between the trimmed V and J ends, which lost 0 bases and 0 bases, there was a span of 7 bases. The length of the CDR3 is 15 residues. CDR1 is SGHRS, CDR2 YFSETQ, per germline. CDR3 DNA sequence: TGCGCCAGCAGCTTGGACGGTACTAGCAATCAGCCCCAGCATTTT. It yields the protein CASSLDGTSNQPQHF.

The chain has TRBV5-1 and TRBJ2-1, with 8 positions matching TRBD1. V gave up 3 bases and J gave up 9 bases; unmatched junction bases: 5. This CDR3 is 13 amino acids long. Per the germline V gene, CDR1 is SGHRS and CDR2 is YFSETQ. The CDR3 is CASSWTGSVEQFF. CDR3 coding DNA: TGCGCCAGCAGCTGGACAGGGTCCGTTGAGCAGTTCTTC.

This rearrangement joins TRBV18 to TRBJ2-3, with 9 bases identical to TRBD2. Germline CDR1 reads KGHSH; CDR2 reads LQKENI. The CDR3 has 16 amino acids. The junction had 10 bases not matched to a gene; V was cut back by 4 bases and J by 5 bases. In DNA form, the CDR3 reads TGTGCCAGCTCACGGAGAAGCGGGGGGCAGATAGATACGCAGTATTTT. Protein sequence: CASSRRSGGQIDTQYF.

This sequence joins TRBV2 and TRBJ2-5, with 8 bases fitting TRBD1. V gave up 10 bases and J gave up 2 bases; unmatched junction bases: 9. In germline, CDR1 is SNHLY, CDR2 FYNNEI. CDR3 length: 14 residues. CDR3 DNA sequence: TGTGCCATAGGACAGGGAGCGTTACAAGAGACCCAGTACTTC. Amino acids: CAIGQGALQETQYF.

This clone turned up a few times. The V call is TRBV28, the J call TRBJ1-1; a weak D match, TRBD1 (6 bases). This CDR3 contains 14 residues. Germline V gene sequence: CDR1 MDHEN, CDR2 SYDVKM. V was trimmed by 6 bases and J by 0 bases, leaving 11 bases between them. CDR3 coding DNA: TGTGCCAGCAGCACAGGACAGATGAACACTGAAGCTTTCTTT. It codes for CASSTGQMNTEAFF.

The chain recombines TRBV9 with TRBJ2-1, with D possibly TRBD1 on 6 matching bases. CDR1 is SGDLS and CDR2 is YYNGEE in the germline V gene. V lost 3 bases and J 9 bases, leaving 10 bases between the germline ends. The CDR3 contains 12 residues. This CDR3 is CASSAPQGEQFF. The CDR3 DNA reads as TGTGCCAGCAGCGCCCCACAGGGTGAGCAGTTCTTC.

The V and J genes are TRBV18 and TRBJ2-1, with D perhaps matching TRBD1 (6 bases). Trimming left V 3 bases short and J 6 bases short, with 12 bases between. The CDR3 loop spans 14 amino acids. Looked up from germline, CDR1 is KGHSH and CDR2 is LQKENI. CDR3 sequence (DNA): TGTGCCAGCTCACCCCAGGGGCAGGGCAATGAGCAGTTCTTC. It translates to CASSPQGQGNEQFF.

As DNA, the CDR3 is TGTGCCAGCAGTGACCCATCAGCCCAGGGTTTGAGAGAAGGCTACACCTTC. Protein sequence: CASSDPSAQGLREGYTF. This sequence joins TRBV25-1 and TRBJ1-2; weak D call: TRBD1 (5 bases). Germline loops: CDR1 MGHDK, CDR2 SYGVNS. This CDR3 has 17 residues. Trimming pared 3 bases from V and 8 bases from J, leaving 25 bases between.

CDR3 loop: CASSAPGTGFYEQYF. The CDR3 nucleotides read TGTGCCAGCAGTGCCCCCGGGACTGGATTCTACGAGCAGTACTTC. V is TRBV6-5 and J is TRBJ2-7, with a tentative D call TRBD2 (6 bases). CDR1 and CDR2 from the germline V gene are MNHEY and SVGAGI. The CDR3 extends over 15 amino acids. With 5 bases removed from V and 3 bases from J, the gap between germline ends came to 17 bases.